This T cell receptor beta chain comes out of a study of shared clonotypes between healthy human individuals. CDR3 length: 15 residues. Trimming pared 3 bases from V and 0 bases from J, leaving 9 bases between. Germline V gene sequence: CDR1 SGHAT, CDR2 FQNNGV. The method was immunoSEQ multiplex PCR; TCRdb's version includes in-frame clones alone and lacks a portion of them. The data show over 1.5 million clones, with around 98% seen just once and roughly 0.45% held by the top ten. This clone is a singleton in its sample. Sequencing was carried out using naive CD4+ T cells sorted from blood. The sample's subset: CD45RA+ positively selected. The sequence was obtained from a man aged 25 to 40 in good health. The chain is built from TRBV11-2 and TRBJ2-4; TRBD2 is a possible D gene (6 bases). CDR3 sequence (DNA): TGTGCCAGCAGCTTGGGGGGAATAGCCAAAAACATTCAGTACTTC. Amino acid sequence: CASSLGGIAKNIQYF.